The entry that follows covers one T cell receptor (beta chain) sequence. The CDR3 is 15 residues long. After removal of 6 bases from V and 1 base from J, the junction contained 8 bases not matched to a gene. Germline CDR1 reads MNHEY; CDR2 reads SVGAGI. Every one of the donors was a Caucasian adult that lived in Nashville, Tennessee. The data were taken from a study of shared clonotypes between healthy human individuals. Only in-frame clones appear in the TCRdb table, and some are missing; sequencing was by immunoSEQ multiplex PCR. Of just under 350,000 clones in the sample, about 73% were seen once. The sample was memory CD4+ T cells sorted from blood. Subset: CD45RA-negative fraction. The sequence derives from a man younger than 45 in good health. This chain links TRBV6-5 with TRBJ1-1; 7 positions match TRBD1. The DNA for the CDR3 is TGTGCCAGCAGGAGGGACAGCCAAAAGAACACTGAAGCTTTCTTT. Translation gives CASRRDSQKNTEAFF.